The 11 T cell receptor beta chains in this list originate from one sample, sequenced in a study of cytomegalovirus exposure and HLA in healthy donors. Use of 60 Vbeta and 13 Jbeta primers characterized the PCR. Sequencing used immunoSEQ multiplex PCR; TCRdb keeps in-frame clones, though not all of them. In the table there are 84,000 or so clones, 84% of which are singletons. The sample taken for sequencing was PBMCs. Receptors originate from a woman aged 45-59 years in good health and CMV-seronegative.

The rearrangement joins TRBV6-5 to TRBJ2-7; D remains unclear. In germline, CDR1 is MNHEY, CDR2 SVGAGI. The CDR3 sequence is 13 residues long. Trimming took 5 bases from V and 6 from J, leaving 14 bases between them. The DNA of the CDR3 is TGTGCCAGCAGTCCCCTGTCAGAGCGCGAGCAGTACGTC. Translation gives CASSPLSEREQYV.

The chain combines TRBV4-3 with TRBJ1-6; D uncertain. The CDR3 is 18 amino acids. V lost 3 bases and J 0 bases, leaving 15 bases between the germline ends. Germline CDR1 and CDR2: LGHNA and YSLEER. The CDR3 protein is CASSHDIADSSYNSPLHF. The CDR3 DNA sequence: TGCGCCAGCAGCCACGACATCGCTGATAGCTCCTATAATTCACCCCTCCACTTT.

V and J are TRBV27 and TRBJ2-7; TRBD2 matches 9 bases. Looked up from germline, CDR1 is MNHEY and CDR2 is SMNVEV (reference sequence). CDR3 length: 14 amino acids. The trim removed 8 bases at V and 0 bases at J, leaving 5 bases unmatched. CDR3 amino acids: CASRLAENSYEQYF. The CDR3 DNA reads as TGTGCCAGCCGACTAGCGGAAAACTCCTACGAGCAGTACTTC.

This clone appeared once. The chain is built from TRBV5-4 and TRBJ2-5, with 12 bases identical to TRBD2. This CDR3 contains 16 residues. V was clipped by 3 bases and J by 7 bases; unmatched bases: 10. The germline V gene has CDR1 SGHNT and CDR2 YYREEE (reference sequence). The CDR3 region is CASSSFLAGGPGTQYF. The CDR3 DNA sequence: TGTGCCAGCAGCTCCTTTCTAGCGGGGGGGCCGGGGACCCAGTACTTC.

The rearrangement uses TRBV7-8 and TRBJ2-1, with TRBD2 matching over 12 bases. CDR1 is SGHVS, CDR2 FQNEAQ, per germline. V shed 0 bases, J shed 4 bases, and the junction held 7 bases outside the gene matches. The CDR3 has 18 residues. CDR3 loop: CASSLALAGGPPYNEQFF. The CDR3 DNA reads TGTGCCAGCAGCTTAGCGCTAGCGGGGGGGCCCCCATACAATGAGCAGTTCTTC.

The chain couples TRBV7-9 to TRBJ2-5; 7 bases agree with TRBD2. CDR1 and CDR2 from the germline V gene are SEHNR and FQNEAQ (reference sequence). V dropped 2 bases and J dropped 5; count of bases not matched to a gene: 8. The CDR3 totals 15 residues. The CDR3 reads CASSLPSGVGETQYF. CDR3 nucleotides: TGTGCCAGCAGCTTACCCAGCGGGGTTGGGGAGACCCAGTACTTC.

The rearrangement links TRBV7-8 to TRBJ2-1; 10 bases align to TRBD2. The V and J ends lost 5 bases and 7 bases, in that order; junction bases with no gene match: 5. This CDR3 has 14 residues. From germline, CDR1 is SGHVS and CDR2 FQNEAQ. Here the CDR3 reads CASSDPGLANEQFF. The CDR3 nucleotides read TGTGCCAGCAGCGACCCGGGACTAGCGAATGAGCAGTTCTTC.

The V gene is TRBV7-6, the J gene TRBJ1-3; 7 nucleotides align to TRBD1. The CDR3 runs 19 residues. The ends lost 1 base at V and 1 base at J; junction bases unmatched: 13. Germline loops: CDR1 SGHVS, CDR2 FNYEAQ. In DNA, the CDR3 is TGTGCCAGCAGCTTAGAGGGACGAGACAGGGTTCGGTCTGGAAACACCATATATTTT. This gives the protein CASSLEGRDRVRSGNTIYF.

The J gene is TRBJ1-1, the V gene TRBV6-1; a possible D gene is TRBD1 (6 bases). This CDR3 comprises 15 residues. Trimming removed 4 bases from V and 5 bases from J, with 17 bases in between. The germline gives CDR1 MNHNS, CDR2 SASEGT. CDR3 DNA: TGTGCCAGCAGTGGGCTGGACAGCCCGGGGACTGAAGCTTTCTTT. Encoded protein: CASSGLDSPGTEAFF.

Here the CDR3 reads CASSQSGGAYNEQFF. CDR3 DNA sequence: TGTGCCAGCAGTCAGAGCGGGGGGGCTTACAATGAGCAGTTCTTC. The V call is TRBV27, the J call TRBJ2-1; TRBD2 agrees at 10 bases. This CDR3 is built from 15 residues. CDR1 is MNHEY, CDR2 SMNVEV, per germline (reference sequence). The trim removed 5 bases at V and 4 bases at J, leaving 5 bases unmatched.

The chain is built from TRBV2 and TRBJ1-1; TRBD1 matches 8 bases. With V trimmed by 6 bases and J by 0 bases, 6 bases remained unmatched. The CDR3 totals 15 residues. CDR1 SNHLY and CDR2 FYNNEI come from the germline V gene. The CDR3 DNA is TGTGCCAGCAGGGATCACAGGGGGATGAACACTGAAGCTTTCTTT. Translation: CASRDHRGMNTEAFF.